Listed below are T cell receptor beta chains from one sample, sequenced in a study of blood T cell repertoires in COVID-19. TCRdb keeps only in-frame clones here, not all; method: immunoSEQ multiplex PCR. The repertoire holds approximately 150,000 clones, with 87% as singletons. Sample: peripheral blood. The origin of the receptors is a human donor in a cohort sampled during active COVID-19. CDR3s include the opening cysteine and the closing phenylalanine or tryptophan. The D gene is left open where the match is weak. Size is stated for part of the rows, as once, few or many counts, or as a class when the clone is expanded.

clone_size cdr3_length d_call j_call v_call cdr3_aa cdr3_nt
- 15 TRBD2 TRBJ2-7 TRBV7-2 CASSSATSEVSEQYF TGTGCCAGCAGCTCGGCGACTAGCGAGGTGAGCGAGCAGTACTTC
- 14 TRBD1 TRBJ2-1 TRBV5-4 CASSLRTGNNEQFF TGTGCCAGCAGCTTGCGGACAGGGAACAATGAGCAGTTCTTC
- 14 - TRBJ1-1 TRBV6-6 CASSYLESNTEAFF TGTGCCAGCAGTTACTTAGAATCAAACACTGAAGCTTTCTTT
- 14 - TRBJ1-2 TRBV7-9 CASSPGGGLYGYTF TGTGCCAGCAGCCCGGGCGGGGGGTTATATGGCTACACCTTC
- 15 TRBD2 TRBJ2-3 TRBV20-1 CSASISGAPADTQYF TGCAGTGCTAGTATTAGCGGGGCTCCCGCAGATACGCAGTATTTT
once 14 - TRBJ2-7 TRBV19 CASSGQDSTYEQYF TGTGCCAGTAGCGGACAAGACTCGACCTACGAGCAGTACTTC
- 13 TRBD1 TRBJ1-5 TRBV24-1 CATRGTGDQPQHF TGTGCCACCAGGGGGACAGGGGATCAGCCCCAGCATTTT
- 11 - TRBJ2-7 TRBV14 CASSSSFEQYF TGTGCCAGCAGCTCTTCCTTTGAGCAGTACTTC
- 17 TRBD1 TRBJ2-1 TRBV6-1 CASSEHVGQGIDNEQFF TGTGCCAGCAGTGAACACGTCGGACAGGGGATAGACAATGAGCAGTTCTTC
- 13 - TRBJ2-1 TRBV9 CASSGPVSDEQFF TGTGCCAGCAGCGGCCCCGTTTCGGATGAGCAGTTCTTC
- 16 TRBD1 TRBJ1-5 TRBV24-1 CATSAPDRGDNQPQHF TGTGCCACCAGTGCTCCGGACAGGGGAGACAATCAGCCCCAGCATTTT
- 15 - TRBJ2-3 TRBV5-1 CASSLVGASTDTQYF TGCGCCAGCAGCTTGGTGGGAGCGTCGACAGATACGCAGTATTTT
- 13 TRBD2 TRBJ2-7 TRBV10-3 CAIGGGAGYEQYF TGTGCCATCGGGGGGGGAGCCGGGTACGAGCAGTACTTC
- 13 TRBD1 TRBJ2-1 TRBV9 CASSVGQGAEQFF TGTGCCAGCAGCGTAGGACAGGGGGCTGAGCAGTTCTTC
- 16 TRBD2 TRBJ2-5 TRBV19 CASSRSSLAGGETQYF TGTGCCAGTAGTAGGTCTTCTCTGGCGGGAGGGGAGACCCAGTACTTC
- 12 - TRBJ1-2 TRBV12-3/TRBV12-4 CASSSMRHGYTF TGTGCCAGCAGTTCCATGCGGCATGGCTACACCTTC
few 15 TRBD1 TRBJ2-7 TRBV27 CASRPRQGAMYEQYF TGTGCCAGCAGACCCCGACAGGGGGCTATGTACGAGCAGTACTTC
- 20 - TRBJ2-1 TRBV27 CASSLSYSGGGPSSYNEQFF TGTGCCAGCAGTTTATCGTATAGTGGGGGGGGGCCAAGCTCCTACAATGAGCAGTTCTTC
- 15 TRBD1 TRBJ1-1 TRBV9 CASSAGTTGVTEAFF TGTGCCAGCAGCGCGGGTACAACAGGGGTCACTGAAGCTTTCTTT
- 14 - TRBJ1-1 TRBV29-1 CSVHSGHLNTEAFF TGCAGCGTCCACAGTGGGCATTTGAACACTGAAGCTTTCTTT
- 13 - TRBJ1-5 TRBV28 CASSFVGKQPQHF TGTGCCAGCAGTTTCGTCGGGAAACAGCCCCAGCATTTT
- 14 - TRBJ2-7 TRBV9 CASGRGADSYEQYF TGTGCCAGCGGTCGGGGAGCCGACTCCTACGAGCAGTACTTC
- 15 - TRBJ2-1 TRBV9 CASSVPAEMVGEQFF TGTGCCAGCAGCGTACCAGCGGAAATGGTTGGTGAGCAGTTCTTC
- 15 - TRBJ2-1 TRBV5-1 CASSLRDSLYNEQFF TGCGCCAGCAGCTTGAGGGACTCTCTCTACAATGAGCAGTTCTTC
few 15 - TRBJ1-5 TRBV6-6 CASSTPGGTRQPQHF TGTGCCAGCAGTACCCCTGGGGGGACTAGGCAGCCCCAGCATTTT
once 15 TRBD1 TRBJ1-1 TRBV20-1 CSASPPTGGNTEAFF TGCAGTGCTAGTCCCCCGACAGGGGGGAACACTGAAGCTTTCTTT
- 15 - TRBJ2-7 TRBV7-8 CASSLDPSSTYEQYF TGTGCCAGCAGCTTAGACCCTTCAAGCACCTACGAGCAGTACTTC
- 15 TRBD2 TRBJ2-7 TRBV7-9 CASSSGGASSYEQYF TGTGCCAGCAGCTCCGGGGGGGCGAGCTCCTACGAGCAGTACTTC
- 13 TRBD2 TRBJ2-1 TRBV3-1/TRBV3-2 CASSRGLDYEQFF TGTGCCAGCAGCCGAGGACTAGACTACGAGCAGTTCTTC
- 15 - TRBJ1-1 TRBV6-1 CASSEDREMNTEAFF TGTGCCAGCAGTGAAGATAGGGAGATGAACACTGAAGCTTTCTTT
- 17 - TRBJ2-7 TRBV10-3 CASRKGQDLGNLYEQYF TGTGCCTCTCGAAAAGGACAAGACCTAGGAAACCTCTACGAGCAGTACTTC
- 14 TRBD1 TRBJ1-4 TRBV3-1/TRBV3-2 CASSYGQGNEKLFF TGTGCCAGCAGCTATGGACAGGGGAATGAAAAACTGTTTTTT
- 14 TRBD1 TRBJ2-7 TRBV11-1 CASSFGQGGYEQYF TGTGCCAGCAGCTTCGGACAGGGGGGTTACGAGCAGTACTTC
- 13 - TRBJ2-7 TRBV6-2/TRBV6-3 CASSSGQTYEQYF TGTGCCAGCAGTTCCGGACAGACCTACGAGCAGTACTTC
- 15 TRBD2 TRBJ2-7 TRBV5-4 CASSLSGGLAYEQYF TGTGCCAGCAGCCTCTCCGGGGGACTAGCCTACGAGCAGTACTTC
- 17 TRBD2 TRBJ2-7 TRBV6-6 CASSLDGTSGGGYEQYF TGTGCCAGCAGTCTAGATGGGACTAGCGGGGGGGGCTACGAGCAGTACTTC
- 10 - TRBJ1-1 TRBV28 CASSDVEAFF TGTGCCAGCAGTGACGTGGAGGCTTTCTTT
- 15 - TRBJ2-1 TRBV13 CASSLAGSTYNEQFF TGTGCCAGCAGCTTAGCAGGGTCGACCTACAATGAGCAGTTCTTC
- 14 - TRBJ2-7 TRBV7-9 CASSLPGQTYEQYF TGTGCCAGCAGCTTACCCGGTCAAACCTACGAGCAGTACTTC
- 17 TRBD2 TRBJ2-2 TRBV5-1 CASSALSSGANTGELFF TGCGCCAGCAGCGCCCTATCTAGCGGGGCGAACACCGGGGAGCTGTTTTTT
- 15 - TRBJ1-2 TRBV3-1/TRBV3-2 CASSPGSGQFYGYTF TGTGCCAGCAGCCCTGGGTCAGGTCAGTTCTATGGCTACACCTTC